What follows describes a single T cell receptor beta chain. As originally analysed: Nucleated cell counts were estimated from reference gene primer amplification. Sequencing was performed with immunoSEQ multiplex PCR; in TCRdb, only in-frame clones are kept and a portion is missing. The V and J calls and the clone size are those of that table, but D and trimming were determined from the DNA. The top ten hold about 5% of the sample, which has approximately 100,000 clones, roughly 82% seen once. The data originate from a study of blood T cell repertoires in COVID-19. Study summary: Specimens from acute and convalescent COVID-19 originated in the United States, Italy and Spain. PBMCs, B-cell-depleted T cells, or T cells were the source of the cDNA or gDNA that made up the material.

Sequencing was carried out using peripheral blood. The sequence was collected from a man aged 55 to 70 with acute or convalescent COVID-19.

This chain's CDR3 is CAWSETAYTF. The CDR3 nucleotides read TGTGCCTGGAGTGAAACTGCCTACACCTTC. The gene calls are TRBV30 and TRBJ1-2, with D uncertain. The germline CDR1 and CDR2 sequences are GTSNPN and SVGIG (reference sequence). Trimming pared 1 base from V and 10 bases from J, leaving 7 bases between. The CDR3 length is 10 residues.